The clone carrying this T cell receptor (beta chain) was recorded only once. Clones were read by immunoSEQ multiplex PCR, and TCRdb kept only the in-frame ones, dropping some. The repertoire holds under 55,000 clones, with more than 90% as singletons. The sample is drawn from a study of T cell changes during pregnancy in multiple sclerosis. Trimming took 6 bases from V and 1 from J, leaving 10 bases between them. CDR1 SGHRS and CDR2 YFSETQ come from the germline V gene. The CDR3 extends over 14 amino acids. The source was CD4+ T cells from peripheral blood mononuclear cells, collected before pregnancy. The chain recombines TRBV5-1 with TRBJ1-4, with D unclear. The origin of this receptor is a female donor with multiple sclerosis, enrolled in a pregnancy study. CDR3 amino acids: CASTPGRTNEKLFF. The CDR3 DNA sequence: TGCGCCAGCACCCCCGGTAGAACTAATGAAAAACTGTTTTTT.